One and the same sample provided the 18 T cell receptor beta chains below, sequenced in a study of blood T cell repertoires in COVID-19. Assay used: immunoSEQ multiplex PCR; TCRdb lists only in-frame clones, some missing. The sample lists 70,000 to 90,000 clones, around 88% occurring once. The sequenced material came from peripheral blood. Every receptor here comes from a man aged 80 or over with COVID-19, enrolled during active disease.

The chain couples TRBV7-9 to TRBJ2-3; tentatively, D is TRBD1 (6 bases). V lost 0 bases and J lost 0, with 7 bases in between. The CDR3 consists of 15 residues. The germline CDR1 and CDR2 sequences are SEHNR and FQNEAQ (reference sequence). The CDR3: CASSLAGGSTDTQYF. CDR3 DNA: TGTGCCAGCAGCTTAGCAGGGGGTAGCACAGATACGCAGTATTTT.

The CDR3 spells CASSVEGRYSPLHF. CDR3 nucleotides: TGTGCCAGCAGCGTAGAGGGGCGTTATTCACCCCTCCACTTT. The chain uses TRBV9 and TRBJ1-6, with D possibly TRBD1 on 5 matching bases. With 0 bases removed from V and 8 bases from J, the gap between germline ends came to 9 bases. Germline CDR1 SGDLS, CDR2 YYNGEE. The CDR3 contains 14 residues.

The chain combines TRBV19 with TRBJ1-2, with 8 bases fitting TRBD1. With 5 bases clipped from V and 3 bases from J, the junction kept 8 bases outside the gene matches. CDR3 length: 15 amino acids. CDR1 is LNHDA and CDR2 is SQIVND in the germline V gene (reference sequence). CDR3 amino acids: CASSPRTGWDYGYTF. The CDR3 nucleotides read TGTGCCAGTAGTCCTCGGACAGGGTGGGACTATGGCTACACCTTC.

The chain combines TRBV2 with TRBJ1-5; the match to TRBD1 covers 8 bases. Germline-derived CDR1 and CDR2 are SNHLY and FYNNEI. J gave up 11 bases and V 4 bases, and 13 bases lay outside the gene matches. The CDR3 is 15 amino acids. The CDR3 DNA sequence: TGTGCCAGCAGTGCAGGACAGGGCCTACCCGAGTCCCAGCATTTT. Translated: CASSAGQGLPESQHF. Combining the CDR3 with reference TRBV2 and TRBJ1-5 gives the whole variable domain EPEVTQTPSHQVTQMGQEVILRCVPISNHLYFYWYRQILGQKVEFLVSFYNNEISEKSEIFDDQFSVERPDGSNFTLKIRSTKLEDSAMYFCASSAGQGLPESQHFGDGTRLSIL.

The rearrangement uses TRBV10-3 and TRBJ1-1; D possibly corresponds to TRBD1 (6 bases). The CDR3 spans 13 residues. The V gene lost 7 bases and the J gene lost 11 bases, with 20 bases spanning the gap. Germline V lookup: CDR1 ENHRY, CDR2 SYGVKD. The CDR3: CAITREAGDEAFF. CDR3 sequence (DNA): TGTGCCATCACCCGGGAGGCAGGGGATGAGGCTTTCTTT.

This clone was seen only a few times. The genes are TRBV27 and TRBJ2-7; 8 bases fit TRBD1. The CDR3 has 17 residues. Germline V gene lookup returns CDR1 MNHEY and CDR2 SMNVEV (reference sequence). The V gene end was trimmed by 2 bases and the J gene end by 3 bases; junction bases not matched to a gene: 12. The CDR3 nucleotides read TGTGCCAGCAGTTTAGCCGGGACAGGAGGGATTCTCTACGAGCAGTACTTC. Amino acids: CASSLAGTGGILYEQYF.

This chain joins TRBV7-9 and TRBJ2-1, with 12 bases lining up with TRBD1. With 5 bases clipped from V and 8 bases from J, the junction kept 10 bases outside the gene matches. Germline V gene sequence: CDR1 SEHNR, CDR2 FQNEAQ (reference sequence). The length of the CDR3 is 16 residues. CDR3: CASSLRGTGGIDEQFF. The DNA of the CDR3 is TGTGCCAGCAGCCTCAGGGGGACAGGGGGCATCGATGAGCAGTTCTTC. Together with reference TRBV7-9 and TRBJ2-1, the CDR3 gives the full variable domain: DTGVSQNPRHKITKRGQNVTFRCDPISEHNRLYWYRQTLGQGPEFLTYFQNEAQLEKSRLLSDRFSAERPKGSFSTLEIQRTEQGDSAMYLCASSLRGTGGIDEQFFGPGTRLTVL.

This clone was seen a few times. The rearrangement links TRBV12-3 or TRBV12-4 to TRBJ1-5; D gene uncertain. V dropped 7 bases and J dropped 4 bases, with 8 bases sitting between them. The CDR3 is 12 amino acids. The CDR3 region is CASNSQNQPQHF. DNA of the CDR3: TGTGCCAGCAACTCGCAAAATCAGCCCCAGCATTTT.

The chain links TRBV4-3 to TRBJ1-4; 7 bases are shared with TRBD1. Trimming at V came to 1 base and at J to 7 bases, leaving 6 bases not matched to a gene. The CDR3 spans 15 residues. Germline lookup yields CDR1 LGHNA and CDR2 YSLEER. In DNA form, the CDR3 reads TGCGCCAGCAGCCAAGGATACAGGGGCGCTGAAAAACTGTTTTTT. Protein product: CASSQGYRGAEKLFF.

The rearrangement joins TRBV11-2 to TRBJ1-3; TRBD1 is a possible D gene (6 bases). The CDR3 consists of 17 residues. Trimming took off 5 bases at V and 0 bases at J, with 17 bases between the two ends. Germline V CDR1 and CDR2: SGHAT, FQNNGV. The CDR3 region is CASSLRTALLSGNTIYF. The CDR3 coding sequence is TGTGCCAGCAGCCTAAGGACAGCGTTACTCTCTGGAAACACCATATATTTT.

J is TRBJ2-3 and V is TRBV5-6; D not certain. Germline values: CDR1 SGHDT, CDR2 YYEEEE. V was cut by 0 bases and J by 3 bases, with 11 bases left in between. CDR3 length equals 15 residues. The CDR3 DNA follows: TGTGCCAGCAGCTTGGCCCGAGGTAGTACAGATACGCAGTATTTT. Translating it yields CASSLARGSTDTQYF.

This chain joins TRBV5-5 and TRBJ1-2, with D unresolved. V was trimmed by 3 bases and J by 8 bases, leaving 20 bases between them. From germline, CDR1 is SGHKS and CDR2 YYEKEE (reference sequence). CDR3 length: 15 amino acids. CDR3 in amino acids: CASSSPPVNQRGYTF. The CDR3 nucleotides are TGTGCCAGCAGCTCTCCACCCGTCAACCAGCGGGGCTACACCTTC.

This sequence joins TRBV9 and TRBJ2-5, with D maybe TRBD2 (7 bases). The V end lost 3 bases, the J end lost 2 bases, and 11 bases lay between the germline ends. The CDR3 contains 14 residues. The germline V gene has CDR1 SGDLS and CDR2 YYNGEE. The DNA for the CDR3 is TGTGCCAGCAGCGCGGGGGGCCGACAAGAGACCCAGTACTTC. This codes for CASSAGGRQETQYF.

The chain is built from TRBV29-1 and TRBJ2-1; tentatively, D is TRBD2 (6 bases). V dropped 1 base and J dropped 7 bases, with 11 bases sitting between them. Germline CDR1 SQVTM, CDR2 ANQGSEA. The CDR3 contains 13 residues. CDR3 in amino acids: CSVEASEGNEQFF. DNA for the CDR3: TGCAGCGTTGAAGCTAGCGAGGGGAATGAGCAGTTCTTC.

To note about this clone: This sample includes further DNA sequences coding for the same CDR3. This CDR3 is CASSLGQNQPQHF. DNA of the CDR3: TGTGCCAGCAGCTTAGGCCAGAATCAGCCCCAGCATTTT. This sequence joins TRBV7-2 and TRBJ1-5, with D uncertain. The CDR3 length is 13 residues. Between the trimmed V and J ends, which lost 1 base and 4 bases, there was a span of 5 bases. In germline, CDR1 is SGHTA, CDR2 FQGNSA.

This sequence joins TRBV9 and TRBJ2-7; D not resolved. The CDR3 consists of 14 residues. Germline lookup yields CDR1 SGDLS and CDR2 YYNGEE. The ends were cut back, 1 base at V and 5 bases at J, with 13 bases in the middle. This CDR3 is CASSVTASNDEQYF. CDR3 nucleotides: TGTGCCAGCAGCGTAACCGCGTCCAACGACGAGCAGTACTTC.

The V and J genes are TRBV5-4 and TRBJ2-3, with TRBD2 matching 7 bases. Germline assignment: CDR1 SGHNT and CDR2 YYREEE (reference sequence). V lost 2 bases to trimming and J lost 0 bases; unmatched junction nucleotides: 6. This CDR3 is built from 16 residues. CDR3 amino acids: CASSLRGGGSTDTQYF. CDR3 nucleotide sequence: TGTGCCAGCAGCTTACGTGGGGGGGGGAGCACAGATACGCAGTATTTT. Full variable domain (remainder filled in from reference TRBV5-4 and TRBJ2-3): ETGVTQSPTHLIKTRGQQVTLRCSSQSGHNTVSWYQQALGQGPQFIFQYYREEENGRGNFPPRFSGLQFPNYSSELNVNALELDDSALYLCASSLRGGGSTDTQYFGPGTRLTVL.

The V call is TRBV3-1 (or the pseudogene TRBV3-2), the J call TRBJ2-1; TRBD1 matches 7 bases. The CDR3 totals 14 residues. With V trimmed by 6 bases and J by 5 bases, 7 bases remained unmatched. Germline CDR1 reads LGHDT; CDR2 reads YNNKEL (reference sequence). Here the CDR3 reads CASSFRQGHNEQFF. The CDR3 DNA reads as TGTGCCAGCAGTTTCCGACAGGGCCACAATGAGCAGTTCTTC.